This TCR beta chain came from a study of T cell changes during pregnancy in multiple sclerosis. With V trimmed by 5 bases and J by 0 bases, 4 bases remained unmatched. This CDR3 has 14 amino acids. Germline V gene data show CDR1 as LNHDA and CDR2 as SQIVND (reference sequence). TCRdb keeps only in-frame clones here, not all; method: immunoSEQ multiplex PCR. Of tens of thousands of clones in the sample, about nine tenths were seen once. On this clone: Additional DNA sequences in this sample encode the identical CDR3.

Sequences were derived from CD4+ T cells from peripheral blood mononuclear cells, sampled after pregnancy. The clonotype comes from a female donor in good health, enrolled as a control in a pregnancy study. The rearrangement uses TRBV19 and TRBJ2-7, with TRBD1 matching over 7 bases. CDR3 region: CASSLRDSSYEQYF. In DNA, the CDR3 is TGTGCCAGTAGTCTCCGGGACAGCTCCTACGAGCAGTACTTC.